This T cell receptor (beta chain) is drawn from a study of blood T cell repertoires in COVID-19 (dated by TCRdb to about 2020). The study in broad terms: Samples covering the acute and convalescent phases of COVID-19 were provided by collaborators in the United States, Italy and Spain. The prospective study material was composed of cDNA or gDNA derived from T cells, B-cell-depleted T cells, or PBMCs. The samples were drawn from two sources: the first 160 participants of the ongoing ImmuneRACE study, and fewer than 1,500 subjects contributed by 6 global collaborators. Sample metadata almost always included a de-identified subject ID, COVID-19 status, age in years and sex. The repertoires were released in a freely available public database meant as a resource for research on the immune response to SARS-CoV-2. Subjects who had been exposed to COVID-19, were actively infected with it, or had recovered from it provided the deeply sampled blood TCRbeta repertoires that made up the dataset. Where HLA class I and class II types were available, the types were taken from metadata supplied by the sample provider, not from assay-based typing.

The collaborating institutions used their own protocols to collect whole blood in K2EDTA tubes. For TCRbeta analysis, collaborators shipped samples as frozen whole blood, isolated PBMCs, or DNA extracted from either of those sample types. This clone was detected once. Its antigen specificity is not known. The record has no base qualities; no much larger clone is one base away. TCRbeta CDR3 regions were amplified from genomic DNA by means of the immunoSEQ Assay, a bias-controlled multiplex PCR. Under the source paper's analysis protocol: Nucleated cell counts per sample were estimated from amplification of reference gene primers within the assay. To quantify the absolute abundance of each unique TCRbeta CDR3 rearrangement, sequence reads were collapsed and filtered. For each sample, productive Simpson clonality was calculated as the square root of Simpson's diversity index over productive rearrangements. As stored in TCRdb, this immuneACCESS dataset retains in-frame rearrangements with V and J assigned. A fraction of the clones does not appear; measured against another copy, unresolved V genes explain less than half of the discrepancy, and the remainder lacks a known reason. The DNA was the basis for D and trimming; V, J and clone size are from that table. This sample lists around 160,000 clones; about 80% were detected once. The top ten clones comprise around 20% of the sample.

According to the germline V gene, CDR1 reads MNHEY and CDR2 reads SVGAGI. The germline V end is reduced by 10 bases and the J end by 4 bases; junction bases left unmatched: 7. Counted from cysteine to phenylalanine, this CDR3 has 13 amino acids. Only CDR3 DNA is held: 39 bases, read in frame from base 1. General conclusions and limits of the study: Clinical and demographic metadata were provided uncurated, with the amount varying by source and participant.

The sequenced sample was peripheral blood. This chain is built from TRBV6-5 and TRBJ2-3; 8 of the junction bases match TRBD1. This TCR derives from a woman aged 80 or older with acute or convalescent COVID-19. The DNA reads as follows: TGTGCCAACTCGGACAGGGTCGCAGATACGCAGTATTTT. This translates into CANSDRVADTQYF.